Below are 24 T cell receptor beta chains sequenced from a single sample in a study of graft-versus-host responses after intestinal transplantation. Antigens of these TCRs are unknown. Clones were read by immunoSEQ multiplex PCR, and TCRdb kept only the in-frame ones, dropping some. The sample shows about 26,000 clones, around 76% of them seen only once. The sequencing here drew on unstimulated CD4+ T cells sorted from spleen or lymph node cells, taken before intestinal transplant. The receptors stem from a human donor who received an intestinal transplant.

This sequence joins TRBV7-9 and TRBJ2-1, with 7 positions matching TRBD2. CDR1 and CDR2 (germline): SEHNR, FQNEAQ (reference sequence). Losses at the gene ends were 3 bases for V and 0 bases for J; bases not matched to a gene: 5. This CDR3 is built from 16 residues. CDR3 sequence: CASSFWRGSSYNEQFF. The CDR3, as DNA: TGTGCCAGCAGCTTCTGGCGGGGGAGCTCCTACAATGAGCAGTTCTTC.

The rearrangement links TRBV15 to TRBJ2-3, with D perhaps being TRBD1 or TRBD2 (5 bases each). CDR1 and CDR2 (germline): LNHNV, YYDKDF (reference sequence). With 0 bases removed from V and 0 bases from J, the gap between germline ends came to 10 bases. The length of the CDR3 is 16 residues. The DNA of the CDR3 is TGTGCCACCAGCAGAGATCGGGGCGGGAGCACAGATACGCAGTATTTT. Its translation is CATSRDRGGSTDTQYF.

V gene TRBV18 combines with J gene TRBJ2-3, with TRBD2 matching over 12 bases. The V gene's germline CDR1 is KGHSH and CDR2 LQKENI. The CDR3 loop spans 16 amino acids. V lost 3 bases to trimming and J lost 4 bases; unmatched junction nucleotides: 5. The CDR3 sequence: CASSPLAGGPADTQYF. In DNA form, the CDR3 reads TGTGCCAGCTCACCTCTAGCGGGGGGGCCAGCAGATACGCAGTATTTT.

The chain recombines TRBV7-9 with TRBJ1-4; D gene uncertain. V was shortened by 5 bases and J by 4 bases, with 8 bases between the two germline ends. The germline gives CDR1 SEHNR, CDR2 FQNEAQ (reference sequence). This CDR3 has 13 residues. This CDR3 is CASSPQHNEKLFF. The CDR3 coding sequence is TGTGCCAGCAGCCCCCAACATAATGAAAAACTGTTTTTT.

The J gene is TRBJ2-5, the V gene TRBV2; a possible D gene is TRBD2 (7 bases). This CDR3 region has 15 residues. Trimming cost V 5 bases and J 2 bases, with 15 bases left between them. Germline-derived CDR1 and CDR2 are SNHLY and FYNNEI. The CDR3 DNA is TGTGCCAGCAGTAACTGGGGGGGCCGACAAGAGACCCAGTACTTC. This sequence encodes CASSNWGGRQETQYF.

This chain uses TRBV28 with TRBJ1-5; 7 positions match TRBD1. The CDR3 has 17 amino acids. Germline trimming cut 5 bases from V and 0 bases from J; bases unmatched to any gene: 10. CDR1 is MDHEN and CDR2 is SYDVKM in the germline V gene. The CDR3: CASSQTGRGYSNQPQHF. The CDR3 DNA reads TGTGCCAGCAGTCAGACAGGGCGGGGGTATAGCAATCAGCCCCAGCATTTT. The whole variable domain, filled in from reference TRBV28 and TRBJ1-5, reads DVKVTQSSRYLVKRTGEKVFLECVQDMDHENMFWYRQDPGLGLRLIYFSYDVKMKEKGDIPEGYSVSREKKERFSLILESASTNQTSMYLCASSQTGRGYSNQPQHFGDGTRLSIL.

The chain links TRBV9 to TRBJ2-3, with D possibly TRBD2 on 6 matching bases. Germline V CDR1 and CDR2: SGDLS, YYNGEE. The V gene lost 0 bases and the J gene lost 4 bases, with 6 bases spanning the gap. CDR3 length: 13 residues. The CDR3 DNA sequence: TGTGCCAGCAGCGTAGGGGGGGCAGATACGCAGTATTTT. Translating it yields CASSVGGADTQYF.

This chain links TRBV6-5 with TRBJ2-5; TRBD2 might be the D (5 bases). The CDR3 loop spans 14 amino acids. Germline lookup yields CDR1 MNHEY and CDR2 SVGAGI. The V end lost 2 bases, the J end lost 5 bases, and 12 bases lay between the germline ends. CDR3 loop: CASSYRQTTETQYF. As DNA, the CDR3 is TGTGCCAGCAGTTACCGGCAGACTACGGAGACCCAGTACTTC.

The gene calls are TRBV20-1 and TRBJ2-7; D unclear. The CDR3 is 11 residues long. The germline V gene encodes CDR1 DFQATT and CDR2 SNEGSKA (reference sequence). V dropped 1 base and J dropped 3 bases, with 4 bases sitting between them. The CDR3 DNA sequence: TGCAGTGCTAGAGCAAACTACGAGCAGTACTTC. Its protein product is CSARANYEQYF.

The chain uses TRBV27 and TRBJ2-7; tentatively, D is TRBD2 (6 bases). The ends were cut back, 0 bases at V and 4 bases at J, with 16 bases in the middle. Per the germline V gene, CDR1 is MNHEY and CDR2 is SMNVEV (reference sequence). The CDR3 length is 16 residues. The CDR3 protein is CASSLSVGGNRYEQYF. The DNA for the CDR3 is TGTGCCAGCAGTTTATCGGTAGGAGGGAACAGGTACGAGCAGTACTTC.

A single count supports this clone. The V call is TRBV6-6, the J call TRBJ2-6; D is undetermined. The CDR3 loop spans 16 amino acids. V lost 0 bases and J lost 1, with 7 bases in between. Germline CDR1 reads MNHNY; CDR2 reads SVGAGI (reference sequence). The CDR3 DNA is TGTGCCAGCAGTTACTCGGGCGGTTCTGGGGCCAACGTCCTGACTTTC. As protein: CASSYSGGSGANVLTF.

The rearrangement joins TRBV7-3 to TRBJ1-2, with unresolved D. Trimming shortened V by 5 bases and J by 8 bases, and 12 bases separated the two germline ends. The V gene's germline CDR1 is SGHTA and CDR2 FQGTGA. The length of the CDR3 is 12 residues. The CDR3 sequence: CASSTSRAGYTF. CDR3 DNA sequence: TGTGCCAGCAGCACCTCTCGGGCCGGCTACACCTTC.

This chain joins TRBV5-4 and TRBJ1-2; D is undetermined. V lost 0 bases and J 4 bases, leaving 4 bases between the germline ends. CDR1 is SGHNT and CDR2 is YYREEE in the germline V gene (reference sequence). The CDR3 covers 12 residues. DNA of the CDR3: TGTGCCAGCAGCTTGGACACCTATGGCTACACCTTC. It encodes CASSLDTYGYTF.

The CDR3 nucleotides are TGTGCCAGCAGTGAAGGGACAGCTAACTATGGCTACACCTTC. It specifies CASSEGTANYGYTF. The chain couples TRBV2 to TRBJ1-2, with D possibly matching TRBD1 (6 bases). The CDR3 runs 14 residues. Trimming took 1 base from V and 0 from J, leaving 6 bases between them. Per the germline V gene, CDR1 is SNHLY and CDR2 is FYNNEI.

About this clone: The identical CDR3 is also encoded by other nucleotide sequences in the sample. The chain links TRBV7-3 to TRBJ2-2; 9 bases fit TRBD2. This CDR3 spans 18 amino acids. Germline V CDR1 and CDR2: SGHTA, FQGTGA. V lost 0 bases, J lost 2 bases, and 7 bases stayed unmatched. As DNA, the CDR3 is TGTGCCAGCAGCTTAACAGTAGCGGGGGCCCAAAACACCGGGGAGCTGTTTTTT. It yields the protein CASSLTVAGAQNTGELFF.

The V and J genes are TRBV27 and TRBJ1-5, with D unclear. V lost 1 base and J 3 bases, leaving 10 bases between the germline ends. CDR3 length: 15 residues. Germline V lookup: CDR1 MNHEY, CDR2 SMNVEV (reference sequence). This CDR3 is CASSLYFRSNQPQHF. In DNA, the CDR3 is TGTGCCAGCAGTTTATACTTTCGGTCCAATCAGCCCCAGCATTTT.

The J gene is TRBJ1-5, the V gene TRBV7-2, with D unresolved. The CDR3 loop spans 15 amino acids. Trimming took off 1 base at V and 5 bases at J, with 12 bases between the two ends. The germline V gene encodes CDR1 SGHTA and CDR2 FQGNSA. For the CDR3, the DNA is TGTGCCAGCAGCTTAGGGTGGGGATGGGATCAGCCCCAGCATTTT. This sequence encodes CASSLGWGWDQPQHF. Based on the CDR3 plus reference TRBV7-2 and TRBJ1-5, the full variable domain is GAGVSQSPSNKVTEKGKDVELRCDPISGHTALYWYRQSLGQGLEFLIYFQGNSAPDKSGLPSDRFSAERTGGSVSTLTIQRTQQEDSAVYLCASSLGWGWDQPQHFGDGTRLSIL.

A word on this clone: Other DNA sequences from this sample encode an identical CDR3 as well. CDR3 residues: CASSATRPGRGPGEQYF. Written as DNA, the CDR3 is TGTGCCAGCAGCGCAACCCGCCCGGGTCGCGGCCCGGGGGAGCAGTACTTC. This chain uses TRBV11-3 with TRBJ2-7; maybe TRBD2 (5 bases). The CDR3 is 17 residues long. Trimming pared 5 bases from V and 7 bases from J, leaving 27 bases between. From germline, CDR1 is SGHNT and CDR2 YENEEA. The full variable domain, completed using reference TRBV11-3 and TRBJ2-7, is EAGVVQSPRYKIIEKKQPVAFWCNPISGHNTLYWYLQNLGQGPELLIRYENEEAVDDSQLPKDRFSAERLKGVDSTLKIQPAELGDSAVYLCASSATRPGRGPGEQYFGPGTRLTVT.

V is TRBV6-6 and J is TRBJ1-1, with D possibly matching TRBD1 (6 bases). Germline loops: CDR1 MNHNY, CDR2 SVGAGI (reference sequence). Trimming pared 0 bases from V and 5 bases from J, leaving 7 bases between. The CDR3 spans 13 residues. The CDR3 protein is CASSYSRGTEAFF. Written as DNA, the CDR3 is TGTGCCAGCAGTTACTCTAGGGGGACTGAAGCTTTCTTT.

V and J are TRBV6-5 and TRBJ1-3; no firm D call. This CDR3 has 15 amino acids. V was trimmed by 6 bases and J by 0 bases, leaving 12 bases between them. Germline CDR1 is MNHEY and CDR2 is SVGAGI. The CDR3 DNA is TGTGCCAGCAGGGCAGAGCGGGTCTCTGGAAACACCATATATTTT. It encodes CASRAERVSGNTIYF.

V is TRBV7-2 and J is TRBJ1-1; tentative D call: TRBD1 (6 bases). CDR1 SGHTA and CDR2 FQGNSA come from the germline V gene. This CDR3 comprises 13 residues. Trimming cost V 5 bases and J 5 bases, with 12 bases left between them. CDR3 residues: CASSLKGGTEAFF. CDR3 DNA: TGTGCCAGCAGCCTTAAGGGGGGTACTGAAGCTTTCTTT.

The chain is built from TRBV10-3 and TRBJ2-1, with unresolved D. This CDR3 has 11 amino acids. Germline V CDR1 and CDR2: ENHRY, SYGVKD. V was pared by 7 bases and J by 5 bases, with 6 bases between. Here the CDR3 reads CAITQDNEQFF. The CDR3 DNA follows: TGTGCCATCACCCAGGACAATGAGCAGTTCTTC.

Concerning this clone itself: Sequence at one end of the junction differs from germline and may be a read error. Other DNA sequences from this sample encode an identical CDR3 as well. The chain joins TRBV12-5 to TRBJ2-7; 9 bases align to TRBD1. The CDR3 consists of 13 residues. CDR1 and CDR2 from the germline V gene are LGHNT and FRNRAP. Here the CDR3 reads CASGLDRGYEQYF. The DNA of the CDR3 is TGTGCTAGTGGGTTGGACAGGGGCTACGAGCAGTACTTC.

The chain uses TRBV27 and TRBJ2-7; 10 bases are shared with TRBD1. CDR3 size: 14 residues. The germline V gene has CDR1 MNHEY and CDR2 SMNVEV (reference sequence). Germline trimming cut 6 bases from V and 4 bases from J; bases unmatched to any gene: 6. In DNA form, the CDR3 reads TGTGCCAGCAGGGGGACAGGGGATAGATACGAGCAGTACTTC. Translating gives CASRGTGDRYEQYF.